A single sample is the source of the 16 T cell receptor beta chains below, sequenced in a study of beta chain features in type 1 diabetes. These receptors' antigens are unknown. Overall study findings and caveats: TCRB CDR3 length was moderately but significantly reduced in all four CD4+ subsets of Type 1 diabetes patients.

The study reverse transcribed the entire isolated RNA, so it sequenced expressed TCRB transcripts. Libraries were prepared by immunoSEQ multiplex PCR; TCRdb keeps only in-frame clonotypes and omits some of them. The repertoire has around 650,000 clones, around 11% of them found once; the top ten carry around 0.12%. Sequenced material: naive CD4+ T cells from blood. The receptors derive from a man aged 25 to 45 with type 1 diabetes.

This sequence joins TRBV9 and TRBJ1-2, with TRBD1 matching 7 bases. The germline gives CDR1 SGDLS, CDR2 YYNGEE. CDR3 size: 15 residues. Trimming took 3 bases from V and 5 from J; bases not matched to a gene: 10. The CDR3 protein is CASSARTGEGYGYTF. CDR3 sequence (DNA): TGTGCCAGCAGCGCCCGAACAGGGGAGGGATATGGCTACACCTTC.

This clone was seen more than once but under ten times. The chain employs TRBV6-5 and TRBJ2-7; the D gene is possibly TRBD1 (5 bases). CDR1 is MNHEY and CDR2 is SVGAGI in the germline V gene. Trimming stripped 4 bases from V and 4 bases from J, with 8 bases between. This CDR3 contains 12 residues. In DNA, the CDR3 is TGTGCCAGCAGTTCAGGGCTTTACGAGCAGTACTTC. It encodes CASSSGLYEQYF.

The chain is built from TRBV11-3 and TRBJ2-2; 11 bases fit TRBD2. Trimming cost V 4 bases and J 6 bases; bases outside gene matches: 7. Germline CDR1 and CDR2: SGHNT and YENEEA. This CDR3 contains 16 residues. The CDR3 protein is CASSSLAGGPAGELFF. The DNA of the CDR3 is TGTGCCAGCAGCTCCCTAGCGGGGGGTCCAGCCGGGGAGCTGTTTTTT.

The rearrangement links TRBV2 to TRBJ2-5; D may be TRBD1 or TRBD2 (6 bases each). V was clipped by 6 bases and J by 4 bases, with 18 bases between them. Germline CDR1 SNHLY, CDR2 FYNNEI. The CDR3 contains 15 residues. The chain's CDR3 is CASRMEGDLVETQYF. CDR3 in DNA: TGTGCCAGCAGGATGGAGGGGGATTTGGTAGAGACCCAGTACTTC.

This clone showed up just a few times. The V and J genes are TRBV11-2 and TRBJ1-4; 9 bases are a match to TRBD1. V lost 6 bases to trimming and J lost 6 bases; unmatched junction nucleotides: 5. This CDR3 is 14 amino acids long. Germline V gene sequence: CDR1 SGHAT, CDR2 FQNNGV. CDR3 DNA: TGTGCCAGCAGTCCGGGACAGGGTTATGAAAAACTGTTTTTT. This translates into CASSPGQGYEKLFF. Using reference TRBV11-2 and TRBJ1-4 for the parts outside the CDR3, the full variable domain is EAGVAQSPRYKIIEKRQSVAFWCNPISGHATLYWYQQILGQGPKLLIQFQNNGVVDDSQLPKDRFSAERLKGVDSTLKIQPAKLEDSAVYLCASSPGQGYEKLFFGSGTQLSVL.

The chain uses TRBV6-5 and TRBJ2-7; no clear D gene. The CDR3 contains 15 residues. Per germline, CDR1 MNHEY and CDR2 SVGAGI. V was shortened by 0 bases and J by 4 bases, with 13 bases between the two germline ends. CDR3 region: CASSYSGPPWYEQYF. CDR3 in DNA: TGTGCCAGCAGTTACTCCGGACCCCCTTGGTACGAGCAGTACTTC.

The gene calls are TRBV19 and TRBJ1-2, with 9 nucleotides matching TRBD1. V lost 7 bases to trimming and J lost 4 bases; unmatched junction nucleotides: 1. CDR1 and CDR2 from the germline V gene are LNHDA and SQIVND (reference sequence). CDR3 length equals 12 residues. CDR3 sequence: CASMGQGYGYTF. The CDR3 coding sequence is TGTGCCAGTATGGGACAGGGCTATGGCTACACCTTC.

The table lists this clone with a few counts. The CDR3, as DNA: TGTGCCAGCAGCCCAACATGGAGCTCCTACAATGAGCAGTTCTTC. The encoded protein is CASSPTWSSYNEQFF. The rearrangement joins TRBV5-6 to TRBJ2-1; D call uncertain. Between the trimmed V and J ends, which lost 4 bases and 0 bases, there was a span of 11 bases. The CDR3 has 15 amino acids. CDR1 is SGHDT, CDR2 YYEEEE, per germline. The full variable domain, rest sourced from reference TRBV5-6 and TRBJ2-1, is DAGVTQSPTHLIKTRGQQVTLRCSPKSGHDTVSWYQQALGQGPQFIFQYYEEEERQRGNFPDRFSGHQFPNYSSELNVNALLLGDSALYLCASSPTWSSYNEQFFGPGTRLTVL.

This clone has a handful of counts. The chain joins TRBV10-3 to TRBJ1-6; tentatively, D is TRBD1 (6 bases). This CDR3 comprises 13 residues. From germline, CDR1 is ENHRY and CDR2 SYGVKD. Trimming removed 2 bases at V and 7 bases at J, with 6 bases between. The CDR3 nucleotides read TGTGCCATCAGTGAGGGACAGAATTCACCCCTCCACTTT. This encodes CAISEGQNSPLHF.

The chain joins TRBV11-2 to TRBJ2-1; D gene uncertain. Germline V gene data show CDR1 as SGHAT and CDR2 as FQNNGV. Trimming pared 0 bases from V and 6 bases from J, leaving 12 bases between. The CDR3 sequence is 15 residues long. In nucleotides, the CDR3 is TGTGCCAGCAGCTTAGATTCCCCAGAGGTCAATGAGCAGTTCTTC. Protein product: CASSLDSPEVNEQFF.

This clone has only a few counts. This chain joins TRBV5-6 and TRBJ2-2; 8 positions match TRBD1. Germline values: CDR1 SGHDT, CDR2 YYEEEE. This CDR3 region has 17 residues. V was pared by 3 bases and J by 1 base, with 8 bases of the junction left unmatched. In DNA form, the CDR3 reads TGTGCCAGCAGCTCCGTTCCGGGACAGGTGAACACCGGGGAGCTGTTTTTT. Residues: CASSSVPGQVNTGELFF.

The rearrangement uses TRBV25-1 and TRBJ2-7, with TRBD1 matching over 10 bases. There are 13 residues in the CDR3. With 8 bases clipped from V and 5 bases from J, the junction kept 6 bases outside the gene matches. The germline V gene has CDR1 MGHDK and CDR2 SYGVNS. As DNA, the CDR3 is TGTGCCAGCCGGACAGGGGGAAGGGACGAGCAGTACTTC. It codes for CASRTGGRDEQYF.

The chain couples TRBV9 to TRBJ1-4; no clear D gene. This CDR3 has 20 residues. Trimming left V 0 bases short and J 3 bases short, with 24 bases between. Germline V lookup: CDR1 SGDLS, CDR2 YYNGEE. The CDR3 nucleotides are TGTGCCAGCAGCGTAGCGGCGGGAGGAAACCCCATCGGAGCTAATGAAAAACTGTTTTTT. Residues: CASSVAAGGNPIGANEKLFF.

The gene calls are TRBV5-1 and TRBJ2-1, with 7 bases aligning to TRBD1. J lost 6 bases, V lost 5 bases, and 8 bases had no gene match. CDR3 size: 14 residues. Germline values: CDR1 SGHRS, CDR2 YFSETQ. The CDR3 DNA reads as TGCGCCAGCAGGCCCCGGGACAGAGCCAATGAGCAGTTCTTC. It specifies CASRPRDRANEQFF.

This clone was found a few times. This chain links TRBV13 with TRBJ1-2; D not certain. The germline V gene has CDR1 PRHDT and CDR2 FYEKMQ (reference sequence). The V and J ends lost 5 bases and 13 bases respectively, with 32 bases between them. CDR3 length: 17 amino acids. The CDR3: CASSASLTGRQWTSPTF. Here the CDR3 DNA reads TGTGCCAGCAGCGCATCCCTCACTGGTCGGCAGTGGACTTCGCCCACCTTC.

This clone showed up just a few times. J is TRBJ1-1 and V is TRBV9; D possibly corresponds to TRBD1 (6 bases). V gave up 4 bases and J gave up 5 bases, with 18 bases separating them. The CDR3 has 15 amino acids. Looked up from germline, CDR1 is SGDLS and CDR2 is YYNGEE. Here the CDR3 reads CASSLTGGAGTEAFF. DNA for the CDR3: TGTGCCAGCAGCTTAACCGGGGGCGCGGGGACTGAAGCTTTCTTT.